This T cell receptor (beta chain) was captured by sequencing in a study of beta chain features in type 1 diabetes. Study observations and caveats: Junctions at VDJ sites from type 1 diabetes patients had fewer insertions and more deletions. A moderate, significant TCRB CDR3 shortening appeared in type 1 diabetes across four CD4+ subsets.

TCRB transcripts that were expressed got sequenced, as all of the isolated RNA had been reverse transcribed. TCRdb's copy holds only in-frame clones and misses some; the assay was immunoSEQ multiplex PCR. Of about 270,000 clones listed, approximately 14% are singletons. CDR1 is SGHTA and CDR2 is FQGNSA in the germline V gene. This CDR3 region has 15 residues. V was shortened by 3 bases and J by 0 bases, with 10 bases between the two germline ends. This clone was observed a handful of times. Its antigen is not identified. The J gene is TRBJ2-3, the V gene TRBV7-2, with TRBD2 as a possible D gene (6 bases). Sequenced: naive CD4+ T cells from blood. The clonotype comes from a man aged 30 to 39 with type 1 diabetes. CDR3 DNA: TGTGCCAGCAGCTTGCAGAGCGGGAGCACAGATACGCAGTATTTT. It codes for CASSLQSGSTDTQYF.